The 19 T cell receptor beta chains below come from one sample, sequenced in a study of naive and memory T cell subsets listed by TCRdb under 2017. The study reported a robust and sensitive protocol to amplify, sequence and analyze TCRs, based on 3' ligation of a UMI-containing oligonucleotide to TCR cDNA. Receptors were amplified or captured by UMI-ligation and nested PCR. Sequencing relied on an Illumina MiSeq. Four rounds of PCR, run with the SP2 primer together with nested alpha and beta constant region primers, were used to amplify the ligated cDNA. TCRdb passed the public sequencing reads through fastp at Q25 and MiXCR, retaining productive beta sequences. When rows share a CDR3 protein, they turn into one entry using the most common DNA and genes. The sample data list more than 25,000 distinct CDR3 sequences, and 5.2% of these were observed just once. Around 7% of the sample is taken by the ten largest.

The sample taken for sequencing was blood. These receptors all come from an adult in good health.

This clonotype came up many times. CDR3 sequence reads: CSVDVDRVARGYTF. The CDR3, as DNA: TGCAGCGTTGATGTCGACAGGGTTGCCCGTGGCTACACCTTC. V and J are TRBV29-1 and TRBJ1-2, with TRBD1 matching 7 bases. V lost 3 bases to trimming and J lost 7 bases; unmatched junction nucleotides: 11. There are 14 residues in the CDR3. Germline V gene sequence: CDR1 SQVTM, CDR2 ANQGSEA.

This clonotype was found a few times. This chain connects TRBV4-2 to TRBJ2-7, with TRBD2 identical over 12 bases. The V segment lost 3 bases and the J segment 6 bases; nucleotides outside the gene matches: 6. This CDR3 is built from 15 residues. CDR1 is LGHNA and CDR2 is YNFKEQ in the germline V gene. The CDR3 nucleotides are TGTGCCAGCAGCCACTCTAGCGGGAGGGCCGGCGAGCAGTACTTC. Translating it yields CASSHSSGRAGEQYF.

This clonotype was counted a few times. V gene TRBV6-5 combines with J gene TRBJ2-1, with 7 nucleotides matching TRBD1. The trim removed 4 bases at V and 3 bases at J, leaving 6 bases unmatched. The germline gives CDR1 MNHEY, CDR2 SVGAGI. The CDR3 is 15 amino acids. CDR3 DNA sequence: TGTGCCAGCAGTTTTGACAGGGCGGGCTACAATGAGCAGTTCTTC. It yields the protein CASSFDRAGYNEQFF.

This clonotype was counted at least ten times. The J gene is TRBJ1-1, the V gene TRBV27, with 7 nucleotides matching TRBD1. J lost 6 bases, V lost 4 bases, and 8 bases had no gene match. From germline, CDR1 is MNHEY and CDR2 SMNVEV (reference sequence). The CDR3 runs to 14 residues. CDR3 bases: TGTGCCAGCAGTTACACAGGGGAGCGCGCTGAAGCTTTCTTT. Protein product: CASSYTGERAEAFF.

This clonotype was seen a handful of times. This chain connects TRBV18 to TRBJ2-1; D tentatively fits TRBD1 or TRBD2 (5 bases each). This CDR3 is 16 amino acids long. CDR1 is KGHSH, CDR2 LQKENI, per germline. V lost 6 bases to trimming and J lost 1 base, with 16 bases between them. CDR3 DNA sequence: TGTGCCAGCTCCACCGGGGCAGCGAGTTCCTACAATGAGCAGTTCTTC. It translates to CASSTGAASSYNEQFF.

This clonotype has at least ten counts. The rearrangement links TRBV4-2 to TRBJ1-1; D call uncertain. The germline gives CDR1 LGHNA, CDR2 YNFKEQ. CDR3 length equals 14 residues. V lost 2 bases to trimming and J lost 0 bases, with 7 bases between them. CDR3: CASSQTGLNTEAFF. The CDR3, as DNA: TGTGCCAGCAGCCAAACGGGCCTGAACACTGAAGCTTTCTTT.

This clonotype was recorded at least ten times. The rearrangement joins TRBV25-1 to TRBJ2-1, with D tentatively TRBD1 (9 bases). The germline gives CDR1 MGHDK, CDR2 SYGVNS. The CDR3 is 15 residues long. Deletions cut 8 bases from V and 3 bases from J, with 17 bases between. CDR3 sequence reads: CASGSGGQGYNEQFF. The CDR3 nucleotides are TGTGCCAGCGGAAGCGGGGGACAGGGCTACAATGAGCAGTTCTTC.

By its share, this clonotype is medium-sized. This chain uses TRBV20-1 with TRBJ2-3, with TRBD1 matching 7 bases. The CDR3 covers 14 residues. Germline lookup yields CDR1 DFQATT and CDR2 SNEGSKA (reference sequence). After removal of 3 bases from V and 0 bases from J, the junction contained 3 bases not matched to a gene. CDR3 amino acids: CSASLTGSTDTQYF. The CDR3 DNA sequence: TGCAGTGCTAGCCTGACAGGGAGCACAGATACGCAGTATTTT.

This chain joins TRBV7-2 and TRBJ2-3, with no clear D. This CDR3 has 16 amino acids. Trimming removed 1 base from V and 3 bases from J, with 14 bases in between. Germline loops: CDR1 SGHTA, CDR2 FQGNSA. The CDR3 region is CASSLVAYLRTDTQYF. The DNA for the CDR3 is TGTGCCAGCAGCTTAGTGGCGTACCTCAGAACAGATACGCAGTATTTT.

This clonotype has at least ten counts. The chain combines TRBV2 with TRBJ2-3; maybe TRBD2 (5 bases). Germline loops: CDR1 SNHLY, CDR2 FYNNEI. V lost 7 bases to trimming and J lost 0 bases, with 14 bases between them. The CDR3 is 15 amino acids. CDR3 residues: CASTVEAVSTDTQYF. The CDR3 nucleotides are TGTGCCAGCACCGTCGAAGCGGTTAGCACAGATACGCAGTATTTT. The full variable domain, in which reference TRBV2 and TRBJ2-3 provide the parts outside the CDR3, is EPEVTQTPSHQVTQMGQEVILRCVPISNHLYFYWYRQILGQKVEFLVSFYNNEISEKSEIFDDQFSVERPDGSNFTLKIRSTKLEDSAMYFCASTVEAVSTDTQYFGPGTRLTVL.

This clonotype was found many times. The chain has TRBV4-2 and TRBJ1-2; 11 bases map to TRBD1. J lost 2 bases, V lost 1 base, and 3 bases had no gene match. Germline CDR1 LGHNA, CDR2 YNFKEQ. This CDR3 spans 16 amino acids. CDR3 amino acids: CASSQVGDRGNYGYTF. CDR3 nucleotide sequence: TGTGCCAGCAGCCAAGTTGGGGACAGGGGGAACTATGGCTACACCTTC.

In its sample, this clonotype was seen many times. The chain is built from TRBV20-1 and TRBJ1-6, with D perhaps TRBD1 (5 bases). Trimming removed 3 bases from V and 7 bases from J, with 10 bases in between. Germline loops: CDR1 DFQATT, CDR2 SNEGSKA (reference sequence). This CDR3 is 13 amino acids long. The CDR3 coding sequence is TGCAGTGCTAGGAGCAGGGCCAATTCACCCCTCCACTTT. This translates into CSARSRANSPLHF.

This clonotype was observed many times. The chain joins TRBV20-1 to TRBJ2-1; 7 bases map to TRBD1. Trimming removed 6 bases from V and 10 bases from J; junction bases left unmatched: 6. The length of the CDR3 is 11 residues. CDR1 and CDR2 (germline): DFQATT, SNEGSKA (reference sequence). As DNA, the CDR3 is TGCAGTGCCTTCGACAGGGTAGAGCAGTTCTTC. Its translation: CSAFDRVEQFF.

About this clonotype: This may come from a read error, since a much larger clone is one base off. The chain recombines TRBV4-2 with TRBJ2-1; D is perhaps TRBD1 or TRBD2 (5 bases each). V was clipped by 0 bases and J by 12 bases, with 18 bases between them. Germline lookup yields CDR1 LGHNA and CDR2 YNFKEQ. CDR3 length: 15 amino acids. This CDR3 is CASSQDRDDGLRQFF. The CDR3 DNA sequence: TGTGCCAGCAGCCAAGACCGGGACGACGGGTTAAGGCAGTTCTTC.

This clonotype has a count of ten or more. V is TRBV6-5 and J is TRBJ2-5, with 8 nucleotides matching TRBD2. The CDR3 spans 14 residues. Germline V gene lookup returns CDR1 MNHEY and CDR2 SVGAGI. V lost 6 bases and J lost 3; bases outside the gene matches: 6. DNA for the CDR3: TGTGCCAGCAGATCCGGGACTAGTAAAGAGACCCAGTACTTC. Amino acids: CASRSGTSKETQYF.

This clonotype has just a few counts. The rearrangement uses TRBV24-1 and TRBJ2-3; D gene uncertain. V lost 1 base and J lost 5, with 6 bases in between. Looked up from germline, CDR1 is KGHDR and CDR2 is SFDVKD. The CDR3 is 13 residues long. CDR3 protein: CATSDFSLDTQYF. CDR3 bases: TGTGCCACCAGTGATTTCTCCTTAGATACGCAGTATTTT.

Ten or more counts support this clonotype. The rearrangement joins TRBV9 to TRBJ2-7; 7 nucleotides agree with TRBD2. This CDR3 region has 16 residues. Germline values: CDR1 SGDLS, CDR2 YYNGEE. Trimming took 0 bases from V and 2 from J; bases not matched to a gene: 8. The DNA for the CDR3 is TGTGCCAGCAGCGTAGATACTTCGGGAGGAGCCTACGAGCAGTACTTC. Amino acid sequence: CASSVDTSGGAYEQYF.

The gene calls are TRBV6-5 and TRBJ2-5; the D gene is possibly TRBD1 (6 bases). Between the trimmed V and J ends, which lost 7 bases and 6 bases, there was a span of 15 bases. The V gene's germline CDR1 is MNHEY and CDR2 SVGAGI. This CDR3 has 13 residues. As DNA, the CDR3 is TGTGCCAGCAAGACTCAGGGGTGGAAGACCCAGTACTTC. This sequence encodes CASKTQGWKTQYF.

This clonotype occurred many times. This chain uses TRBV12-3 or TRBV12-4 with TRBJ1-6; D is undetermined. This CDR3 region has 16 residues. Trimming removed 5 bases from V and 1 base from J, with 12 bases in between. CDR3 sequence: CASSPRRRSYNSPLHF. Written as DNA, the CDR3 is TGTGCCAGCAGTCCCCGACGGAGATCCTATAATTCACCCCTCCACTTT.